These 23 T cell receptor beta chains share one sample of origin, sequenced in a study of cytomegalovirus exposure and HLA in healthy donors. Here immunoSEQ multiplex PCR was the method, and the copy in TCRdb shows in-frame clones only, minus some. The table has fewer than 200,000 clones, 80% to 85% seen once. Sequenced: PBMCs. These receptors were taken from a woman younger than 35 in good health and CMV-seropositive.

The chain joins TRBV9 to TRBJ2-1; D ambiguous. Per the germline V gene, CDR1 is SGDLS and CDR2 is YYNGEE. V lost 0 bases and J lost 9, with 7 bases in between. The CDR3 spans 12 residues. For the CDR3, the DNA is TGTGCCAGCAGCGTAGGAGACATTGAGCAGTTCTTC. Amino acids: CASSVGDIEQFF. Combining the CDR3 with reference TRBV9 and TRBJ2-1 gives the whole variable domain DSGVTQTPKHLITATGQRVTLRCSPRSGDLSVYWYQQSLDQGLQFLIQYYNGEERAKGNILERFSAQQFPDLHSELNLSSLELGDSALYFCASSVGDIEQFFGPGTRLTVL.

The chain employs TRBV7-2 and TRBJ2-7; possible D gene TRBD2, 7 bases. The CDR3 sequence is 15 residues long. V was shortened by 1 base and J by 5 bases, with 15 bases between the two germline ends. The V gene's germline CDR1 is SGHTA and CDR2 FQGNSA. The DNA for the CDR3 is TGTGCCAGCAGCTTAGTGACGGGGGGCCAAGACGAGCAGTACTTC. It encodes CASSLVTGGQDEQYF.

The chain recombines TRBV11-2 with TRBJ1-4, with 8 positions matching TRBD1. V was pared by 3 bases and J by 8 bases, with 5 bases of the junction left unmatched. Per germline, CDR1 SGHAT and CDR2 FQNNGV. The CDR3 sequence is 14 residues long. The CDR3 sequence: CASSLWAGGEKLFF. Written as DNA, the CDR3 is TGTGCCAGCAGCTTGTGGGCAGGGGGCGAAAAACTGTTTTTT.

This clone came up a few times. This chain links TRBV5-8 with TRBJ2-3, with TRBD1 matching 7 bases. Germline V CDR1 and CDR2: SGHTS, YDEGEE. The CDR3 totals 16 residues. The junction had 10 bases not matched to a gene; V was cut back by 5 bases and J by 1 base. This CDR3 is CASSKGAGLGTDTQYF. DNA of the CDR3: TGTGCCAGCAGTAAGGGGGCTGGTCTGGGCACAGATACGCAGTATTTT. Looking up the rest from reference TRBV5-8 and TRBJ2-3 gives the full variable domain: EAGVTQSPTHLIKTRGQQATLRCSPISGHTSVYWYQQALGLGLQFLLWYDEGEERNRGNFPPRFSGRQFPNYSSELNVNALELEDSALYLCASSKGAGLGTDTQYFGPGTRLTVL.

The chain recombines TRBV25-1 with TRBJ2-5, with D tentatively TRBD1 (6 bases). The CDR3 contains 15 residues. Germline V CDR1 and CDR2: MGHDK, SYGVNS. Trimming stripped 1 base from V and 5 bases from J, with 14 bases between. The CDR3 DNA sequence: TGTGCCAGCAGTGAATGGCAGGACAGTTCGGAGACCCAGTACTTC. It is translated as CASSEWQDSSETQYF.

Only one count was recorded for this clone. In DNA, the CDR3 is TGTGCCAGCAGCCCAACTAGCGGGGGGGCCTATGAGCAGTTCTTC. Translating gives CASSPTSGGAYEQFF. This rearrangement joins TRBV27 to TRBJ2-1; 13 positions agree with TRBD2. With V trimmed by 6 bases and J by 8 bases, 7 bases remained unmatched. There are 15 residues in the CDR3. Germline CDR1 is MNHEY and CDR2 is SMNVEV (reference sequence).

This chain uses TRBV25-1 with TRBJ2-5; 7 positions match TRBD2. Germline CDR1 is MGHDK and CDR2 is SYGVNS. The J segment lost 7 bases and the V segment lost 7 bases, leaving 3 bases of the junction unmatched. The CDR3 length is 11 residues. CDR3 nucleotides: TGTGCCAGCATAGCGGGTGGGACCCAGTACTTC. Protein product: CASIAGGTQYF.

This sequence joins TRBV2 and TRBJ1-6; a possible D gene is TRBD1 (5 bases). This CDR3 is 13 amino acids long. V was cut by 8 bases and J by 8 bases, with 13 bases left in between. Germline loops: CDR1 SNHLY, CDR2 FYNNEI. The CDR3 DNA reads as TGTGCCAGCGGTCCAGGGTGGGATTCACCCCTCCACTTT. Residues: CASGPGWDSPLHF.

V and J are TRBV5-6 and TRBJ1-2; 8 bases fit TRBD1. CDR1 SGHDT and CDR2 YYEEEE come from the germline V gene. The CDR3 extends over 14 amino acids. After removal of 1 base from V and 7 bases from J, the junction contained 6 bases not matched to a gene. CDR3 region: CASSLRQGKSGYTF. CDR3 DNA: TGTGCCAGCAGCTTGCGACAGGGGAAGTCTGGCTACACCTTC.

The rearrangement links TRBV27 to TRBJ2-7; D unclear. Germline V gene data show CDR1 as MNHEY and CDR2 as SMNVEV (reference sequence). Between the trimmed V and J ends, which lost 6 bases and 4 bases, there was a span of 10 bases. The CDR3 spans 12 residues. The CDR3 region is CASRSGHYEQYF. CDR3 nucleotide sequence: TGTGCCAGCAGAAGTGGGCATTACGAGCAGTACTTC.

The chain carries TRBV2 and TRBJ2-2; 10 bases match TRBD1. CDR3 length: 19 amino acids. The germline CDR1 and CDR2 sequences are SNHLY and FYNNEI. V trimming: 2 bases; J trimming: 5 bases; junction bases outside the gene matches: 14. The chain's CDR3 is CASSENPIRDRGGTGELFF. In DNA form, the CDR3 reads TGTGCCAGCAGTGAAAACCCCATCCGGGACAGGGGAGGGACCGGGGAGCTGTTTTTT.

This chain links TRBV11-2 with TRBJ2-2; no definite D call. The CDR3 spans 15 residues. Germline-derived CDR1 and CDR2 are SGHAT and FQNNGV. Trimming stripped 1 base from V and 0 bases from J, with 6 bases between. The CDR3 DNA reads as TGTGCCAGCAGCTTAGGGCTTACGAACACCGGGGAGCTGTTTTTT. This gives the protein CASSLGLTNTGELFF.

V is TRBV13 and J is TRBJ1-2; TRBD1 matches at 7 bases. This CDR3 has 14 amino acids. J lost 7 bases, V lost 3 bases, and 8 bases had no gene match. CDR1 is PRHDT and CDR2 is FYEKMQ in the germline V gene (reference sequence). The CDR3 protein is CASSLGDRRTGYTF. The CDR3 bases are TGTGCCAGCAGCTTGGGGGACAGAAGGACTGGCTACACCTTC.

A word on this clone: Other DNA sequences in the sample encode the same CDR3. J is TRBJ2-3 and V is TRBV19; D call uncertain. Germline values: CDR1 LNHDA, CDR2 SQIVND (reference sequence). CDR3 length equals 14 residues. The ends were cut back, 3 bases at V and 2 bases at J, with 9 bases in the middle. CDR3 bases: TGTGCCAGTAGTATTGGGCTGTTCACAGATACGCAGTATTTT. Protein sequence: CASSIGLFTDTQYF.

This chain uses TRBV5-1 with TRBJ2-7; possibly TRBD1 for D (8 bases). Germline lookup yields CDR1 SGHRS and CDR2 YFSETQ. The V end was cut by 4 bases, the J end by 2 bases, with 16 bases between. The CDR3 contains 15 residues. CDR3 loop: CASSAGQGGTYEQYF. In nucleotides, the CDR3 is TGCGCCAGCAGCGCCGGACAGGGAGGGACCTACGAGCAGTACTTC.

The chain recombines TRBV27 with TRBJ2-3; TRBD1 is a possible D gene (6 bases). The CDR3 spans 18 residues. Trimming pared 5 bases from V and 2 bases from J, leaving 23 bases between. Germline CDR1 is MNHEY and CDR2 is SMNVEV (reference sequence). In DNA form, the CDR3 reads TGTGCCAGCAGTCTTAATCTTCCACAGGGAAGTTACACAGATACGCAGTATTTT. It specifies CASSLNLPQGSYTDTQYF.

J is TRBJ2-5 and V is TRBV5-1, with a weak D call TRBD2 (6 bases). V was cut by 4 bases and J by 1 base, with 11 bases left in between. CDR1 and CDR2 from the germline V gene are SGHRS and YFSETQ. This CDR3 contains 14 residues. DNA of the CDR3: TGCGCCAGCAGCCCAGGGACTCCCCAAGAGACCCAGTACTTC. Translating it yields CASSPGTPQETQYF.

V is TRBV2 and J is TRBJ2-6; D unresolved. Trimming took off 7 bases at V and 0 bases at J, with 10 bases between the two ends. Germline V gives CDR1 SNHLY, CDR2 FYNNEI. This CDR3 is built from 15 residues. The CDR3 here is CASTAGPSGANVLTF. CDR3 DNA: TGTGCCAGCACCGCAGGTCCCTCTGGGGCCAACGTCCTGACTTTC.

The chain combines TRBV5-1 with TRBJ2-7; 8 nucleotides match TRBD2. The CDR3 contains 17 residues. Germline V gene lookup returns CDR1 SGHRS and CDR2 YFSETQ. V shed 3 bases, J shed 0 bases, and the junction held 11 bases outside the gene matches. The CDR3 loop is CASSSPPGLVISYEQYF. CDR3 nucleotide sequence: TGCGCCAGCAGCTCGCCACCGGGACTAGTAATCTCCTACGAGCAGTACTTC.

This sequence joins TRBV6-5 and TRBJ1-2; TRBD1 matches 7 bases. CDR1 MNHEY and CDR2 SVGAGI come from the germline V gene. The CDR3 is 13 residues long. V lost 4 bases and J lost 3; bases outside the gene matches: 2. CDR3 loop: CASSLGGDYGYTF. The CDR3 DNA reads as TGTGCCAGCAGTTTAGGGGGCGACTATGGCTACACCTTC.

The chain has TRBV6-5 and TRBJ2-6; D uncertain. Looked up from germline, CDR1 is MNHEY and CDR2 is SVGAGI. The CDR3 spans 15 residues. V gave up 8 bases and J gave up 3 bases, with 14 bases separating them. The CDR3 sequence is CASSWVRSGANVLTF. For the CDR3, the DNA is TGTGCCAGCTCATGGGTTCGGAGTGGGGCCAACGTCCTGACTTTC.

The chain uses TRBV7-9 and TRBJ2-5, with 11 nucleotides matching TRBD2. CDR3 size: 15 residues. Germline values: CDR1 SEHNR, CDR2 FQNEAQ (reference sequence). V was clipped by 6 bases and J by 2 bases; unmatched bases: 5. The CDR3 region is CASSFSGGEQETQYF. The CDR3 DNA sequence: TGTGCCAGCAGTTTTAGCGGGGGGGAGCAAGAGACCCAGTACTTC.

The J gene is TRBJ2-1, the V gene TRBV29-1; D possibly corresponds to TRBD2 (7 bases). The length of the CDR3 is 19 residues. Germline assignment: CDR1 SQVTM and CDR2 ANQGSEA. V shed 1 base and J shed 10 bases, with 32 bases lying between them. CDR3 nucleotide sequence: TGCAGCGTTGAAGCCTCCGGCGTCGGGGGGCCTCCTCTCTTAAGGGAGCAGTTCTTC. Translating gives CSVEASGVGGPPLLREQFF.